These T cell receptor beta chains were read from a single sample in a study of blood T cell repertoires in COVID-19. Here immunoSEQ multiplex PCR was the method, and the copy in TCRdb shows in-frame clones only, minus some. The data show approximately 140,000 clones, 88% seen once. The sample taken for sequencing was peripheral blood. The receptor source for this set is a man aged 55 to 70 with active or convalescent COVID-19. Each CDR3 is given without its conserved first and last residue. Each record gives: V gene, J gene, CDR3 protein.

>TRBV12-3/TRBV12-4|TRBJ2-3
ASGSGDTQY
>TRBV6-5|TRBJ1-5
ASSSDGVGGQPQH
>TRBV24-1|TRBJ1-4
ATEFRACEKLF
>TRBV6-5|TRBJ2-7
ASSSPGQGYEQY
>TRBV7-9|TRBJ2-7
ASSLTSGYYEQY
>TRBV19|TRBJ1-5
ASSPYAGQGGFNQPQH
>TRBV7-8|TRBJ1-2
ASSPTDYYGYT
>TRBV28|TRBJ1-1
ASMEDRRTEAF
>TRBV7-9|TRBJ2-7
ASSLVDSIREQY
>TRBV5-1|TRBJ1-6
ASSLVLQGDSPLH
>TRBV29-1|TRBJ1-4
SVRQGARREKLF
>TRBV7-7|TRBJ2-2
ASSLSPQGLNTGELF
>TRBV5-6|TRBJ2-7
ASSLAGDEQY
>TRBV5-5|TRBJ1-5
ASSLGGSSNQPQH
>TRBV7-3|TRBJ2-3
ASSLIGRGLNTDTQY
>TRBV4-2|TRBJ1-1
ASSRQGVYMNTEAF
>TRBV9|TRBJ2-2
ASSTYAGTNTGELF
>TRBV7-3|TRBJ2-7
ASSPGTGASPFSYEQY
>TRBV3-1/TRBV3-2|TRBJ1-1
ASAPSRGRRNTEAF
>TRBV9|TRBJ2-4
ASSGRQGGDIQY
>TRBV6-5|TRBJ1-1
ASSYSWTGGIGAF
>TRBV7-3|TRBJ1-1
ASSPPGENTEAF
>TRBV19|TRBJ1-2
ASSRTGDYGYT
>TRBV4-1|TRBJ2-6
ASSRPGRSGANVLT
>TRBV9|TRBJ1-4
ASSPKDRFEEKLF
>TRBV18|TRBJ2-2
ASSPPGTGGFNTGELF
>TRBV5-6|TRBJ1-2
ASSPPGGYGYT
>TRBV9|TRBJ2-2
ASSVVGGYTGELF
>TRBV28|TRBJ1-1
ASSLVGVYTEAF
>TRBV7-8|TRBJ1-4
ASSPTRDRGREKLF
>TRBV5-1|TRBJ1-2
ASSLVAGGGYGYT
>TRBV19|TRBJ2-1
ASSKTPRGEQF
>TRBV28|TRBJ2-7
ASRRQSSIYEQY
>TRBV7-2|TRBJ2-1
ASSSDRFSSGRAHEQF
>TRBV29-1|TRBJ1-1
SGRPGQTKNTEAF
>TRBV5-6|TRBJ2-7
ASSDYRGGSYEQY
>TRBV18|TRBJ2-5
ASSPNGQGARETQY
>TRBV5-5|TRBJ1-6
ASSLAGRTANSPLH
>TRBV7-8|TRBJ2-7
ASLGLAGGHYEQY
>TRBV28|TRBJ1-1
ASSLYPGTNTEAF
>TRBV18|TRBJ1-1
ASSPMTGTGESYAF
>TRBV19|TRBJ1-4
ASSRADRISNEKLF